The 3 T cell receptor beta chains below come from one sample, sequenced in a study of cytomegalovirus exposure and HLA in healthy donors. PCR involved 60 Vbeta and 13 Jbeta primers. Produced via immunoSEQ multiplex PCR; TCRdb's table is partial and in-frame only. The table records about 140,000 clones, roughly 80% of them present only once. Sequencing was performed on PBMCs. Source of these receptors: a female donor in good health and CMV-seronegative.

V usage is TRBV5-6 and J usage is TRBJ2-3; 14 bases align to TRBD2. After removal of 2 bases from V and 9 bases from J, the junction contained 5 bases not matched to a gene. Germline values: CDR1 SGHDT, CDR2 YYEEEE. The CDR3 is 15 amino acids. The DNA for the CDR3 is TGTGCCAGCAGCTTTTGGACTAGCGGGGGGAGCACGCAGTATTTT. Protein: CASSFWTSGGSTQYF.

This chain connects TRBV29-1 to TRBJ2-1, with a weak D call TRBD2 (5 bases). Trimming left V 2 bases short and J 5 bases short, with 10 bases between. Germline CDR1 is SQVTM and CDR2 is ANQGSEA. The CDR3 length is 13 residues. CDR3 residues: CSVETGINNEQFF. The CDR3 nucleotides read TGCAGCGTTGAAACCGGGATAAACAATGAGCAGTTCTTC.

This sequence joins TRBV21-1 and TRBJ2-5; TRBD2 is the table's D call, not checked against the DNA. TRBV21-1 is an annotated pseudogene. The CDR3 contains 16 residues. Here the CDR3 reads CASTLEGLAGPETQYF. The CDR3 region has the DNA TGTGCCAGCACCTTAGAGGGACTAGCGGGGCCAGAGACCCAGTACTTC.